The clone carrying this T cell receptor beta chain came up a few times. In germline, CDR1 is SGHDN, CDR2 FVKESK. V gave up 3 bases and J gave up 4 bases, with 19 bases separating them. This CDR3 has 16 amino acids. Measured with immunoSEQ multiplex PCR; TCRdb has only the in-frame clones, and not every one. The sample has 60,000 to 80,000 clones, approximately 85% seen once. The record originates from a study of blood T cell repertoires in COVID-19. The sample taken for sequencing was peripheral blood. V and J are TRBV14 and TRBJ2-7, with D tentatively TRBD2 (6 bases). This TCR came from a man aged 45-60 years with acute or convalescent COVID-19. Here the CDR3 reads CASSQQGSAGRYEQYF. For the CDR3, the DNA is TGTGCCAGCAGCCAGCAAGGGTCGGCAGGGAGGTACGAGCAGTACTTC.